This T cell receptor beta chain originates from a study of T cells expressing NK-cell markers. Study results and caveats: Expanded clones of NKG2C+ T cells had an unclear HCMV specificity. The same clonotypes also predominated in the CD3+CD56-NKG2C+ fraction of a few donors.

Germline V gene lookup returns CDR1 SGHAT and CDR2 FQNNGV. The length of the CDR3 is 15 residues. About this clonotype itself: Antigen: not known.

What made the TCR beta cDNA was 5'RACE template switching with UMIs. No DNA is given; TCRdb re-called the 5' RACE reads and lists each CDR3 protein once. This repertoire includes some 500,000 distinct CDR3 sequences. This clonotype originated in a woman between 45 and 65 years old in good health. The specimen sequenced was blood T cells: a sorted CD56 or NKG2C T cell subset, CD4+ or CD8+ T cells, or bulk PBMC T cells (not recorded which). The J gene is TRBJ2-2, the V gene TRBV11-2; no DNA is available, so the TRBD2 call from TCRdb remains unchecked. CDR3 region: CAGGGGRGYTGELFF.